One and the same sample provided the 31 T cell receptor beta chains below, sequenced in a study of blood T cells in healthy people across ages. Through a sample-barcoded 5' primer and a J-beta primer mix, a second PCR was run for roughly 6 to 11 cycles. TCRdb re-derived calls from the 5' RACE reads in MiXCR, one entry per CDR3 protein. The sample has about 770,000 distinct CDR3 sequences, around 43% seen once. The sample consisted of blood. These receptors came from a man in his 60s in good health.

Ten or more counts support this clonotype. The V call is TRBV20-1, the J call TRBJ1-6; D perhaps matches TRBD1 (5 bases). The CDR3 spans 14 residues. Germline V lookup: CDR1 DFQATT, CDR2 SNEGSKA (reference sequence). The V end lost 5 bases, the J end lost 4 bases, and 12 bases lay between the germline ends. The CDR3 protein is CSAFSGHYNSPLHF. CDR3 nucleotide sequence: TGCAGTGCTTTTTCCGGACATTATAATTCACCCCTCCACTTT.

The CDR3 coding sequence is TGCAGCGTTGGACTCCGTAGCACAGATACGCAGTATTTT. Translated, it gives CSVGLRSTDTQYF. This chain links TRBV29-1 with TRBJ2-3; no firm D call. The ends were cut back, 4 bases at V and 0 bases at J, with 8 bases in the middle. This CDR3 has 13 amino acids. Germline assignment: CDR1 SQVTM and CDR2 ANQGSEA.

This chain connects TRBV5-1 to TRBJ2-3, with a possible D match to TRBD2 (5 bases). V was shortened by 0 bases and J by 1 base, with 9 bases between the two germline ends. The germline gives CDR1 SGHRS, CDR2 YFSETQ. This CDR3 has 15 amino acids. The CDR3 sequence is CASSLEARGTDTQYF. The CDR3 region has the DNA TGCGCCAGCAGCTTGGAGGCGAGGGGCACAGATACGCAGTATTTT.

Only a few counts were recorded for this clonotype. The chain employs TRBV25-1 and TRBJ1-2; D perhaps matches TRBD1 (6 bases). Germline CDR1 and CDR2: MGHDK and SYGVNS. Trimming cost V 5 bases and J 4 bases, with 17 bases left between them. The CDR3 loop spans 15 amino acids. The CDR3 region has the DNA TGTGCCAGCAGTCGGGGGGCAGACCTTCTCTATGGCTACACCTTC. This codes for CASSRGADLLYGYTF.

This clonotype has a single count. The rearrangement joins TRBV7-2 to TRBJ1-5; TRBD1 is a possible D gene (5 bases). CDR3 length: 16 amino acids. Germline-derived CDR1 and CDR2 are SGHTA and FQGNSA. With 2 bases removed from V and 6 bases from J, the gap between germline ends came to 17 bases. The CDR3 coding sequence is TGTGCCAGCAGCTTAACGGGCAGGGAAATAAGTCAGCCCCAGCATTTT. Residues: CASSLTGREISQPQHF.

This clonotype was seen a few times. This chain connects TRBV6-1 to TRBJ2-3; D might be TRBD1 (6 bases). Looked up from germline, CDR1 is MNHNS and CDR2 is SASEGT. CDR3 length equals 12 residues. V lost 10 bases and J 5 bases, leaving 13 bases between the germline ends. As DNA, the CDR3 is TGTGCCACCGGAACAGGGCAAGATACGCAGTATTTT. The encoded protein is CATGTGQDTQYF.

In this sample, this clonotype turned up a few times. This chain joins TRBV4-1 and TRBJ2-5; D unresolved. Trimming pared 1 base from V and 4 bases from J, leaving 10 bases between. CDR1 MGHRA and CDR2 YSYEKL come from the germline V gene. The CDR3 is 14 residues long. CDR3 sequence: CASSQGALAETQYF. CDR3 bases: TGCGCCAGCAGCCAAGGGGCGCTCGCAGAGACCCAGTACTTC.

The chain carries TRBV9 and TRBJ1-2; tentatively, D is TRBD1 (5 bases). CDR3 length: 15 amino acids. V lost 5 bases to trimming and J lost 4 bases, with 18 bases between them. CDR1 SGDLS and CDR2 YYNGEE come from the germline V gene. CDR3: CASSNSGTHGYGYTF. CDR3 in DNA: TGTGCCAGCAGTAACTCCGGGACCCACGGCTATGGCTACACCTTC.

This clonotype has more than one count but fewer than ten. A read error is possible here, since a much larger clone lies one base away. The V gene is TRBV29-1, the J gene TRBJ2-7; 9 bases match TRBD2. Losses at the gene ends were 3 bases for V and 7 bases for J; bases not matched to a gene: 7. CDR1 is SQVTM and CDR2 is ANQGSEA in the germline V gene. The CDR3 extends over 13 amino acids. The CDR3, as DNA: TGCAGCGTTGACGGCGGGGGGGTATATGAGCAGTACTTC. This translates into CSVDGGGVYEQYF.

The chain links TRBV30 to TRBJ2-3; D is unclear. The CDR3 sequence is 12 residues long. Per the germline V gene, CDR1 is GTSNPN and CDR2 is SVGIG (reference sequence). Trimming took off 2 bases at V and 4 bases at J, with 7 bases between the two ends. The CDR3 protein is CAWSTPPDTQYF. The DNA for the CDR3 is TGTGCCTGGAGTACCCCGCCAGATACGCAGTATTTT.

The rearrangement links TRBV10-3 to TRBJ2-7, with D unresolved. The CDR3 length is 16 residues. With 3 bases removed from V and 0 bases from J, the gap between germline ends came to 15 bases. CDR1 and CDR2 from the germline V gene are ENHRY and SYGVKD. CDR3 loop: CAISDGVRVDSYEQYF. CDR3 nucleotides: TGTGCCATCAGTGACGGAGTTCGAGTGGACTCCTACGAGCAGTACTTC.

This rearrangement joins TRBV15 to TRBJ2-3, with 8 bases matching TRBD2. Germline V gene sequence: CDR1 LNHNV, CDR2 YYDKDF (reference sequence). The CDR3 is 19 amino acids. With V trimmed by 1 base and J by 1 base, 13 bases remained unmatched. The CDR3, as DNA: TGTGCCACCAGCAGAGCCCGAGGAATAGCGGGGAAGCGCACAGATACGCAGTATTTT. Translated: CATSRARGIAGKRTDTQYF. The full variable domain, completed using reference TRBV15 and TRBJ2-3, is DAMVIQNPRYQVTQFGKPVTLSCSQTLNHNVMYWYQQKSSQAPKLLFHYYDKDFNNEADTPDNFQSRRPNTSFCFLDIRSPGLGDTAMYLCATSRARGIAGKRTDTQYFGPGTRLTVL.

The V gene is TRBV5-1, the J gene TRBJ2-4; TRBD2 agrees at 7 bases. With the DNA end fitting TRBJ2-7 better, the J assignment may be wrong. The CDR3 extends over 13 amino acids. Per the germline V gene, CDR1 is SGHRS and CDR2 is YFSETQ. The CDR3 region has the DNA TGCGCCAGCAGCGCCGGGAGGCCTTCCGAGCAGTACTTC. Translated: CASSAGRPSEQYF.

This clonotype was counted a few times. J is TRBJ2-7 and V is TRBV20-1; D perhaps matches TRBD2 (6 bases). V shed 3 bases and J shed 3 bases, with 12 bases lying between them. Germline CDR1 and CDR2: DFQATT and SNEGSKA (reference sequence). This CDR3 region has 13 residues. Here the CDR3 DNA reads TGCAGTGCTAGCCGGGACTTTATCTACGAGCAGTACTTC. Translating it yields CSASRDFIYEQYF.

CDR3 DNA sequence: TGCGCCAGCAGCCAAGATTTAGTAGCGGGGAGTACGCAGTATTTT. As protein: CASSQDLVAGSTQYF. The chain employs TRBV4-3 and TRBJ2-3, with TRBD2 identical over 8 bases. J lost 8 bases, V lost 0 bases, and 7 bases had no gene match. CDR3 length equals 15 residues. Germline V gives CDR1 LGHNA, CDR2 YSLEER.

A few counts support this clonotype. Here the CDR3 reads CASSQSRDRAQYF. The CDR3 coding sequence is TGTGCCAGCAGCCAAAGCCGGGACAGGGCACAGTACTTC. The V and J genes are TRBV3-1 and TRBJ2-5; 9 bases map to TRBD1. V gave up 2 bases and J gave up 11 bases; unmatched junction bases: 6. The CDR3 totals 13 residues. Germline CDR1 and CDR2: LGHDT and YNNKEL (reference sequence).

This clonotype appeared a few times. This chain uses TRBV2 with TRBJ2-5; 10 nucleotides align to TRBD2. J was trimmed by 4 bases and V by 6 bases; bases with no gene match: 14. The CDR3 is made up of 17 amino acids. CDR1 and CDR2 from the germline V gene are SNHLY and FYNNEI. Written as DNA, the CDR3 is TGTGCCAGCAGCCACGTTACTAGCGGGGATCCCCCAGAGACCCAGTACTTC. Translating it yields CASSHVTSGDPPETQYF. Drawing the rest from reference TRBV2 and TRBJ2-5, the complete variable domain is EPEVTQTPSHQVTQMGQEVILRCVPISNHLYFYWYRQILGQKVEFLVSFYNNEISEKSEIFDDQFSVERPDGSNFTLKIRSTKLEDSAMYFCASSHVTSGDPPETQYFGPGTRLLVL.

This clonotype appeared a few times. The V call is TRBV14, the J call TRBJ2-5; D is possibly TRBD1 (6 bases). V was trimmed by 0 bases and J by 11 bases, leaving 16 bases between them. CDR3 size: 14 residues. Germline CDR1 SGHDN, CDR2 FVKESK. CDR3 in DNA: TGTGCCAGCAGCCAAGATACAGGGTTCTCAGAGCAGTACTTC. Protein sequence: CASSQDTGFSEQYF.

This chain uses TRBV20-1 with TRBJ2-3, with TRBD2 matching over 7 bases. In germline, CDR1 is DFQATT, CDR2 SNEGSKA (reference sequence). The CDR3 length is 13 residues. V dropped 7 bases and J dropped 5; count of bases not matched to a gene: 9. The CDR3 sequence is CSGWAGEGDTQYF. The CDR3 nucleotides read TGCAGTGGATGGGCGGGGGAGGGAGATACGCAGTATTTT.

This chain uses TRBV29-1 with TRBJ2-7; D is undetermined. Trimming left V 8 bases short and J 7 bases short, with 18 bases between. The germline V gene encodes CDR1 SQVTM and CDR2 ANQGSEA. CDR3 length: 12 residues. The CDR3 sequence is CSPFSLYNEQYF. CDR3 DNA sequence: TGCAGCCCTTTTTCCCTCTACAATGAGCAGTACTTC.

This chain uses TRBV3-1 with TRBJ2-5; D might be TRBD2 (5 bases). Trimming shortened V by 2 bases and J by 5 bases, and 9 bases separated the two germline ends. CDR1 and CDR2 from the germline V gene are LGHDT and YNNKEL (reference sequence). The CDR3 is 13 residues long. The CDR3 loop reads CASSQRWEETQYF. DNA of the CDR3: TGTGCCAGCAGCCAAAGGTGGGAGGAGACCCAGTACTTC.

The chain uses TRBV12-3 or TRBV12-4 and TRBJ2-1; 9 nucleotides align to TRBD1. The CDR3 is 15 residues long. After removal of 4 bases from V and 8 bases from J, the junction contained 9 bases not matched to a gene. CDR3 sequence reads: CASSYPGQGIDEQFF. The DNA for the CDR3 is TGTGCCAGCAGTTATCCGGGACAGGGTATCGATGAGCAGTTCTTC.

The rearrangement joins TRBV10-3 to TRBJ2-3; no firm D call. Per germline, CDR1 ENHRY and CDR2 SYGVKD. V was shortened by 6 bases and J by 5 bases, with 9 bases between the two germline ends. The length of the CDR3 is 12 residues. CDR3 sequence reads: CAIRAAGDTQYF. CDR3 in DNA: TGTGCCATCAGGGCGGCTGGAGATACGCAGTATTTT.

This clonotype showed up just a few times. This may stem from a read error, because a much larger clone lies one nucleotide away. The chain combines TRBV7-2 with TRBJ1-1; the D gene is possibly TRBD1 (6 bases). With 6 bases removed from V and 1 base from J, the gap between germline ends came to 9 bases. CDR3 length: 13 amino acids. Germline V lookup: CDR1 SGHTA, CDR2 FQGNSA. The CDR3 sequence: CASSEGGNTEAFF. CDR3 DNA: TGTGCCAGCAGTGAAGGGGGGAACACTGAAGCTTTCTTT.

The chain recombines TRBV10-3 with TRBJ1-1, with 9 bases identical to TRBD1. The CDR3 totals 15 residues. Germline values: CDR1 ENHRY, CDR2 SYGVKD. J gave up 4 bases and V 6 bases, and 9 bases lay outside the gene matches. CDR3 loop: CAISKTGGMGTEAFF. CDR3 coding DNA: TGTGCCATCAGCAAAACAGGGGGCATGGGCACTGAAGCTTTCTTT.

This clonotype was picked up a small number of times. The CDR3 region is CASNSIQKQETQYF. DNA for the CDR3: TGTGCCAGCAACTCCATACAGAAGCAAGAGACCCAGTACTTC. The rearrangement uses TRBV7-6 and TRBJ2-5; no clear D. The CDR3 contains 14 residues. V was trimmed by 7 bases and J by 2 bases, leaving 14 bases between them. Germline CDR1 reads SGHVS; CDR2 reads FNYEAQ. Looking up the rest from reference TRBV7-6 and TRBJ2-5 gives the full variable domain: GAGVSQSPRYKVTKRGQDVALRCDPISGHVSLYWYRQALGQGPEFLTYFNYEAQQDKSGLPNDRFSAERPEGSISTLTIQRTEQRDSAMYRCASNSIQKQETQYFGPGTRLLVL.

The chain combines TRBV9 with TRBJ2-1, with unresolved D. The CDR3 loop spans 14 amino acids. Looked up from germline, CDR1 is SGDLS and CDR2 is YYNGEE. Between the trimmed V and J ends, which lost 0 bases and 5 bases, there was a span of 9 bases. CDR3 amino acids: CASSVGVPNNEQFF. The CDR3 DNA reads TGTGCCAGCAGCGTAGGGGTCCCAAACAATGAGCAGTTCTTC.

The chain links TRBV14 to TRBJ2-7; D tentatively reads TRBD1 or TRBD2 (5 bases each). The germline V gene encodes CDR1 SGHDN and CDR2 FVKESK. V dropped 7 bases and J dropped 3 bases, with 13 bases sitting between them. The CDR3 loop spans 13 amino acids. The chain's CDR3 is CASNRDGYYEQYF. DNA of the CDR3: TGTGCCAGCAACCGGGACGGATACTACGAGCAGTACTTC. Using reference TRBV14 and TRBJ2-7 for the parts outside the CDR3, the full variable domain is EAGVTQFPSHSVIEKGQTVTLRCDPISGHDNLYWYRRVMGKEIKFLLHFVKESKQDESGMPNNRFLAERTGGTYSTLKVQPAELEDSGVYFCASNRDGYYEQYFGPGTRLTVT.

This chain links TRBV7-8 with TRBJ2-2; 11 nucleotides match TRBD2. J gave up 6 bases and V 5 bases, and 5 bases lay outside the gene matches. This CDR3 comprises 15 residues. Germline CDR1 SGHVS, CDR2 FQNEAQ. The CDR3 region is CASSTLAGGAGELFF. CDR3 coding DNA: TGTGCCAGCAGCACCCTAGCGGGGGGCGCCGGGGAGCTGTTTTTT.

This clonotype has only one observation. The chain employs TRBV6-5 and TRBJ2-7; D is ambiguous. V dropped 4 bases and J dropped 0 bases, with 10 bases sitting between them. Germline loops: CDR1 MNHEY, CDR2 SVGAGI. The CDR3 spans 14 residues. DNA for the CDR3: TGTGCCAGCAGTTGGGCAGAAAGCTCCTACGAGCAGTACTTC. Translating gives CASSWAESSYEQYF.

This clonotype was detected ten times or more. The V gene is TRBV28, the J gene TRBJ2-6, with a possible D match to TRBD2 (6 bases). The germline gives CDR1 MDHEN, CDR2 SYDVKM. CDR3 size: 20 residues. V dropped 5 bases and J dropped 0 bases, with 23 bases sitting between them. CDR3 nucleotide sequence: TGTGCCAGCAGTCCGACCTTCATGGGGGGATTGGTCTCTGGGGCCAACGTCCTGACTTTC. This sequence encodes CASSPTFMGGLVSGANVLTF.